Each of the 19 T cell receptor beta chains below was sequenced from the same sample in a study of T-cell memory formation after mild COVID-19. TCRdb redid the calling of the 5' RACE reads with MiXCR, one entry per CDR3 protein. Altogether around 340,000 distinct CDR3 sequences are present, 13% to 15% being singletons, with the ten largest covering around 21%. Sequenced sample: PBMCs or a T cell subset sorted from them (not recorded which). These receptors originate from a man aged 18 to 35 who had mild COVID-19 (a few samples of this study predate the infection). Cell type and time point are not known.

This clonotype turned up a few times. The chain combines TRBV20-1 with TRBJ1-1; D is possibly TRBD1 (5 bases). Germline V gene lookup returns CDR1 DFQATT and CDR2 SNEGSKA (reference sequence). This CDR3 comprises 14 residues. Trimming removed 5 bases at V and 4 bases at J, with 17 bases between. The CDR3 protein is CSAPIPGRGTEAFF. In nucleotides, the CDR3 is TGCAGTGCTCCCATCCCAGGGAGGGGCACTGAAGCTTTCTTT.

This clonotype appeared a few times. The CDR3 loop is CSARGLGQVTAFF. CDR3 sequence (DNA): TGCAGTGCTAGAGGCTTGGGACAGGTAACAGCTTTCTTT. The chain joins TRBV20-1 to TRBJ1-1, with 8 bases that match TRBD1. Germline lookup yields CDR1 DFQATT and CDR2 SNEGSKA (reference sequence). The CDR3 loop spans 13 amino acids. Trimming took 1 base from V and 10 from J; bases not matched to a gene: 8.

V is TRBV28 and J is TRBJ2-7; TRBD1 is a possible D gene (6 bases). The CDR3 covers 16 residues. CDR1 is MDHEN, CDR2 SYDVKM, per germline. V lost 6 bases to trimming and J lost 0 bases, with 18 bases between them. CDR3 coding DNA: TGTGCCAGCAGCCAGGGGCCTGCCATAAGCTCCTACGAGCAGTACTTC. This sequence encodes CASSQGPAISSYEQYF.

This chain uses TRBV7-2 with TRBJ1-2; perhaps TRBD1 as D (5 bases). The germline CDR1 and CDR2 sequences are SGHTA and FQGNSA. The V end lost 1 base, the J end lost 2 bases, and 8 bases lay between the germline ends. The CDR3 covers 14 residues. The DNA for the CDR3 is TGTGCCAGCAGCTTAGGGGGCGAAAACTATGGCTACACCTTC. Translating it yields CASSLGGENYGYTF.

The gene calls are TRBV12-3 or TRBV12-4 and TRBJ1-2; 9 nucleotides match TRBD1. This CDR3 is 15 amino acids long. V lost 6 bases, J lost 3 bases, and 8 bases stayed unmatched. CDR3 nucleotides: TGTGCCAGCAGAAGCGGGGACAGGGTTTACTATGGCTACACCTTC. Protein sequence: CASRSGDRVYYGYTF.

This clonotype was detected a few times. The CDR3 protein is CASSQTGWERDTQYF. DNA for the CDR3: TGTGCCAGCAGCCAAACAGGCTGGGAGAGGGATACGCAGTATTTT. The chain employs TRBV6-2 or TRBV6-3 and TRBJ2-3, with D perhaps matching TRBD1 or TRBD2 (5 bases each). The germline V and J ends were trimmed by 6 bases and 6 bases, with 19 bases remaining between them. CDR1 is MNHEY, CDR2 SVGEGT, per germline. This CDR3 is 15 amino acids long.

The chain has TRBV6-5 and TRBJ2-2; possibly TRBD1 or TRBD2 for D (6 bases each). The CDR3 totals 16 residues. The germline V and J ends were trimmed by 0 bases and 5 bases, with 13 bases remaining between them. Germline assignment: CDR1 MNHEY and CDR2 SVGAGI. Here the CDR3 DNA reads TGTGCCAGCAGTTACTCGAGGGGGGCAGGGACCGGGGAGCTGTTTTTT. Translating it yields CASSYSRGAGTGELFF.

This clonotype was counted a few times. V is TRBV4-1 and J is TRBJ2-5; D is undetermined. There are 13 residues in the CDR3. Trimming stripped 4 bases from V and 5 bases from J, with 11 bases between. The germline V gene has CDR1 MGHRA and CDR2 YSYEKL. The CDR3 protein is CASSPPPGETQYF. The CDR3 region has the DNA TGCGCCAGCAGCCCCCCTCCCGGGGAGACCCAGTACTTC.

The chain has TRBV27 and TRBJ2-3; 7 positions match TRBD2. Losses at the gene ends were 4 bases for V and 2 bases for J; bases not matched to a gene: 9. This CDR3 has 16 residues. Germline CDR1 MNHEY, CDR2 SMNVEV (reference sequence). The CDR3 sequence is CASSSLAETITDTQYF. CDR3 nucleotides: TGTGCCAGCAGTTCTCTAGCGGAAACGATCACAGATACGCAGTATTTT.

This clonotype has more than one count but fewer than ten. J is TRBJ2-3 and V is TRBV6-2 or TRBV6-3; 11 nucleotides match TRBD2. The CDR3 runs to 14 residues. V shed 7 bases and J 9 bases; nucleotides not matched to a gene: 9. Germline assignment: CDR1 MNHEY and CDR2 SVGEGT. The CDR3 sequence: CASNPSGGSSTQYF. DNA for the CDR3: TGTGCCAGCAACCCTAGCGGGGGGTCCTCCACGCAGTATTTT.

The chain employs TRBV4-1 and TRBJ2-3; D is unresolved. Germline V gene sequence: CDR1 MGHRA, CDR2 YSYEKL. Deletions cut 0 bases from V and 0 bases from J, with 7 bases between. CDR3 length: 15 amino acids. The CDR3 coding sequence is TGCGCCAGCAGCCAAGAACAGCCTAGCACAGATACGCAGTATTTT. Its translation is CASSQEQPSTDTQYF.

The sample holds a few counts of this clonotype. This chain links TRBV2 with TRBJ1-1; D is unresolved. The CDR3 consists of 13 residues. The ends were cut back, 7 bases at V and 0 bases at J, with 9 bases in the middle. CDR1 SNHLY and CDR2 FYNNEI come from the germline V gene. This CDR3 is CASKVDMNTEAFF. Written as DNA, the CDR3 is TGTGCCAGCAAAGTCGACATGAACACTGAAGCTTTCTTT.

This clonotype appeared a few times. V usage is TRBV12-3 or TRBV12-4 and J usage is TRBJ1-6; D uncertain. The V end was cut by 3 bases, the J end by 8 bases, with 17 bases between. The CDR3 contains 16 residues. The DNA of the CDR3 is TGTGCCAGCAGTTTTGGGCGGCGAAAAGCAGATTCACCCCTCCACTTT. This encodes CASSFGRRKADSPLHF.

Of note for this clonotype: It is unclear where the CDR3 begins or ends on the DNA, so no DNA is shown, and the CDR3 is as TCRdb lists it. CDR3 amino acids: CASSQVGVGTGEKYF. The rearrangement uses TRBV4-2 and TRBJ2-7; TRBD1, as called in the table, went unchecked against the DNA. Counting both end residues, the CDR3 totals 15 amino acids. In germline, CDR1 is LGHNA, CDR2 YNFKEQ.

There are a few counts of this clonotype. The chain recombines TRBV4-1 with TRBJ1-4; D not certain. CDR1 is MGHRA, CDR2 YSYEKL, per germline. Trimming took off 0 bases at V and 7 bases at J, with 9 bases between the two ends. The CDR3 loop spans 14 amino acids. The CDR3 loop reads CASSQDRKGEKLFF. The CDR3 nucleotides are TGCGCCAGCAGCCAAGATCGTAAGGGTGAAAAACTGTTTTTT.

J is TRBJ2-1 and V is TRBV14; 8 bases are shared with TRBD1. The CDR3 extends over 16 amino acids. Germline V lookup: CDR1 SGHDN, CDR2 FVKESK. J was trimmed by 8 bases and V by 1 base; bases with no gene match: 10. The CDR3 nucleotides are TGTGCCAGCAGCCAAGTCGCGGACAGGGTAATGTATGAGCAGTTCTTC. This gives the protein CASSQVADRVMYEQFF.

The CDR3 protein is CASAHWGVEAFF. In DNA form, the CDR3 reads TGTGCCAGCGCCCACTGGGGAGTTGAAGCTTTCTTT. The J gene is TRBJ1-1, the V gene TRBV5-5; D remains ambiguous. The CDR3 is 12 amino acids. V lost 7 bases and J lost 7, with 14 bases in between. In germline, CDR1 is SGHKS, CDR2 YYEKEE (reference sequence).

The chain has TRBV5-1 and TRBJ2-7; a possible D gene is TRBD1 (6 bases). The CDR3 is made up of 14 amino acids. V lost 4 bases, J lost 2 bases, and 13 bases lay in between. Germline CDR1 SGHRS, CDR2 YFSETQ. The CDR3, as DNA: TGCGCCAGCAGCAGAGGACAGACCGCCTACGAGCAGTACTTC. This translates into CASSRGQTAYEQYF.

The chain carries TRBV12-3 or TRBV12-4 and TRBJ2-7; 7 positions agree with TRBD1. J lost 6 bases, V lost 4 bases, and 9 bases had no gene match. This CDR3 region has 14 residues. CDR3 in amino acids: CASSSGQFSGEQYF. CDR3 DNA sequence: TGTGCCAGCAGTTCGGGACAGTTCTCTGGCGAGCAGTACTTC.